This entry lists 27 T cell receptor beta chains sequenced from one sample in a study of PD-1 blockade in classical Hodgkin lymphoma. Repertoires were generated with immunoSEQ multiplex PCR, while TCRdb's copy carries only in-frame clones and drops some. The table includes under 40,000 clones, around 90% detected once. Time point described: newly diagnosed, previously untreated cHL patient sample. Magnetic negative selection was used to purify CD4+ T cells from thawed PBMCs. Source material: CD4+ T cells from blood. All receptors come from a human donor with classical Hodgkin lymphoma.

This clone was counted a few times. The V gene is TRBV5-1, the J gene TRBJ2-3; D remains ambiguous. Per germline, CDR1 SGHRS and CDR2 YFSETQ. The CDR3 is 17 residues long. The V end was cut by 4 bases, the J end by 2 bases, with 20 bases between. Here the CDR3 DNA reads TGCGCCAGCAGCCCCGGGCCACAGAACCTGTACACAGATACGCAGTATTTT. Encoded protein: CASSPGPQNLYTDTQYF.

The J gene is TRBJ2-3, the V gene TRBV7-3, with D perhaps TRBD2 (6 bases). CDR1 is SGHTA, CDR2 FQGTGA, per germline. V lost 5 bases and J 4 bases, leaving 16 bases between the germline ends. The CDR3 extends over 15 amino acids. The CDR3 nucleotides read TGTGCCAGCAGCCCGTCGACTAGTTGGGCAGATACGCAGTATTTT. It specifies CASSPSTSWADTQYF.

The V call is TRBV5-6, the J call TRBJ1-2; weak D call: TRBD1 (6 bases). Per germline, CDR1 SGHDT and CDR2 YYEEEE. The CDR3 is 13 residues long. V was clipped by 6 bases and J by 2 bases, with 11 bases between them. CDR3 region: CASKWGANYGYTF. CDR3 in DNA: TGTGCCAGCAAATGGGGGGCCAACTATGGCTACACCTTC.

The genes are TRBV5-6 and TRBJ1-3; 7 bases match TRBD1. CDR3 length equals 13 residues. Unmatched junction bases numbered 4, after V lost 6 bases and J lost 4 bases. Germline V lookup: CDR1 SGHDT, CDR2 YYEEEE. CDR3 nucleotide sequence: TGTGCCAGCACCCCCAGGGGGGGAAACACCATATATTTT. It is translated as CASTPRGGNTIYF.

The CDR3 loop is CASSVDSSGNTIYF. DNA for the CDR3: TGCGCCAGCAGCGTGGACAGCTCTGGAAACACCATATATTTT. The V gene is TRBV5-1, the J gene TRBJ1-3; possible D gene TRBD1, 6 bases. The ends were cut back, 4 bases at V and 0 bases at J, with 8 bases in the middle. CDR1 and CDR2 (germline): SGHRS, YFSETQ. There are 14 residues in the CDR3.

The J gene is TRBJ1-1, the V gene TRBV29-1; no clear D gene. Trimming stripped 4 bases from V and 0 bases from J, with 9 bases between. The CDR3 covers 13 residues. Germline V CDR1 and CDR2: SQVTM, ANQGSEA. CDR3 amino acids: CSVAALMNTEAFF. CDR3 nucleotides: TGCAGCGTTGCTGCTTTAATGAACACTGAAGCTTTCTTT.

The chain carries TRBV9 and TRBJ2-2; D is uncertain. This CDR3 is built from 15 residues. V was clipped by 0 bases and J by 8 bases, with 14 bases between them. Germline CDR1 is SGDLS and CDR2 is YYNGEE. CDR3 in DNA: TGTGCCAGCAGCGTAGATGCTGACCTTGGGGGGGAGCTGTTTTTT. Its translation: CASSVDADLGGELFF.

This chain connects TRBV27 to TRBJ1-5, with D tentatively TRBD1 (6 bases). Germline V gives CDR1 MNHEY, CDR2 SMNVEV (reference sequence). This CDR3 is 17 amino acids long. Between the trimmed V and J ends, which lost 4 bases and 7 bases, there was a span of 23 bases. The CDR3 is CASSSRGLGQGDQPQHF. The CDR3 DNA is TGTGCCAGCAGTTCTCGGGGGCTCGGTCAAGGAGACCAGCCCCAGCATTTT.

There are a few counts of this clone. The chain is built from TRBV2 and TRBJ1-5; TRBD1 is a possible D gene (5 bases). V lost 6 bases, J lost 0 bases, and 15 bases lay in between. The CDR3 covers 16 residues. From germline, CDR1 is SNHLY and CDR2 FYNNEI. The CDR3 nucleotides are TGTGCCAGCAGCTTGTCGGGCAGGGTTAGCAATCAGCCCCAGCATTTT. It encodes CASSLSGRVSNQPQHF.

The V and J genes are TRBV10-3 and TRBJ1-2; 7 bases are shared with TRBD1. The CDR3 length is 11 residues. V was pared by 6 bases and J by 7 bases, with 2 bases of the junction left unmatched. Germline loops: CDR1 ENHRY, CDR2 SYGVKD. CDR3 DNA sequence: TGTGCCATCAGCCCAGGGGGTGGCTACACCTTC. Translated, it gives CAISPGGGYTF.

This clone was seen just once. DNA of the CDR3: TGCAGCGTTGAACAGGGACCCAGTGAGCAGTTCTTC. The encoded protein is CSVEQGPSEQFF. The chain carries TRBV29-1 and TRBJ2-1; the D call may be TRBD1 or TRBD2 (5 bases each). The V gene's germline CDR1 is SQVTM and CDR2 ANQGSEA. With 2 bases removed from V and 9 bases from J, the gap between germline ends came to 11 bases. The CDR3 spans 12 residues.

There are a few counts of this clone. The chain combines TRBV6-5 with TRBJ2-7, with D perhaps assigned TRBD1 or TRBD2 (5 bases each). Trimming cost V 6 bases and J 2 bases, with 11 bases left between them. The CDR3 covers 13 residues. Per the germline V gene, CDR1 is MNHEY and CDR2 is SVGAGI. CDR3 region: CASRRGRAYEQYF. The CDR3 DNA reads as TGTGCCAGCAGACGGGGCCGTGCCTACGAGCAGTACTTC.

This clone was seen only once. The chain uses TRBV29-1 and TRBJ2-5; tentative D call: TRBD2 (6 bases). Looked up from germline, CDR1 is SQVTM and CDR2 is ANQGSEA. V gave up 7 bases and J gave up 0 bases, with 12 bases separating them. The CDR3 contains 13 residues. The CDR3 loop reads CSAEGGDQETQYF. In DNA, the CDR3 is TGCAGCGCCGAAGGAGGGGACCAAGAGACCCAGTACTTC.

V usage is TRBV9 and J usage is TRBJ2-3; 12 positions agree with TRBD2. CDR1 is SGDLS, CDR2 YYNGEE, per germline. V was clipped by 3 bases and J by 8 bases; unmatched bases: 4. CDR3 length equals 14 residues. Here the CDR3 reads CASSGLAGEGTQYF. DNA for the CDR3: TGTGCCAGCAGCGGACTAGCGGGAGAGGGTACGCAGTATTTT. The variable domain in full, with the rest retrieved from reference TRBV9 and TRBJ2-3, is DSGVTQTPKHLITATGQRVTLRCSPRSGDLSVYWYQQSLDQGLQFLIQYYNGEERAKGNILERFSAQQFPDLHSELNLSSLELGDSALYFCASSGLAGEGTQYFGPGTRLTVL.

The rearrangement joins TRBV7-3 to TRBJ1-1; tentatively, D is TRBD1 (6 bases). The V end lost 4 bases, the J end lost 9 bases, and 18 bases lay between the germline ends. The CDR3 length is 14 residues. Germline V lookup: CDR1 SGHTA, CDR2 FQGTGA. As DNA, the CDR3 is TGTGCCAGCAGCTGGCAGGGCCGAGGGGGAAAAGCTTTCTTT. This sequence encodes CASSWQGRGGKAFF.

This clone was seen only once. V gene TRBV25-1 combines with J gene TRBJ2-3, with D tentatively TRBD2 (6 bases). The CDR3 runs 15 residues. The germline CDR1 and CDR2 sequences are MGHDK and SYGVNS. V was shortened by 6 bases and J by 1 base, with 14 bases between the two germline ends. In DNA form, the CDR3 reads TGTGCCAGCAGCTCGGCTAGCGTGCGCACAGATACGCAGTATTTT. It specifies CASSSASVRTDTQYF.

The chain has TRBV7-9 and TRBJ1-1, with 9 bases aligning to TRBD1. CDR3 length equals 13 residues. V shed 6 bases and J 5 bases; nucleotides not matched to a gene: 4. CDR1 SEHNR and CDR2 FQNEAQ come from the germline V gene (reference sequence). CDR3 DNA: TGTGCCAGCAGTTGGGACAGGGCTACTGAAGCTTTCTTT. Amino acid sequence: CASSWDRATEAFF.

The CDR3 protein is CASTRMAGSSYEQYF. In DNA, the CDR3 is TGTGCCAGCACCCGAATGGCAGGGAGCTCCTACGAGCAGTACTTC. The chain carries TRBV5-6 and TRBJ2-7; D assignment may be TRBD1 or TRBD2 (5 bases each). This CDR3 is 15 amino acids long. V was clipped by 6 bases and J by 0 bases, with 16 bases between them. Germline V gives CDR1 SGHDT, CDR2 YYEEEE.

The genes are TRBV9 and TRBJ2-1; 8 nucleotides line up with TRBD2. CDR1 is SGDLS and CDR2 is YYNGEE in the germline V gene. J gave up 10 bases and V 4 bases, and 13 bases lay outside the gene matches. CDR3 size: 15 residues. DNA of the CDR3: TGTGCCAGCAGCCCGGGGCCCCTGACTAGCGACGAGCAGTTCTTC. Encoded protein: CASSPGPLTSDEQFF.

The chain couples TRBV10-1 to TRBJ1-1; no firm D call. V lost 6 bases, J lost 6 bases, and 17 bases lay in between. The CDR3 length is 14 residues. The germline CDR1 and CDR2 sequences are WNHNN and SYGVQD (reference sequence). CDR3 DNA sequence: TGCGCCAGCAGGAAAGACCCCCAAGGCGCTGAAGCTTTCTTT. Protein sequence: CASRKDPQGAEAFF.

V gene TRBV6-1 combines with J gene TRBJ1-5, with 10 positions matching TRBD1. This CDR3 comprises 15 residues. V was pared by 6 bases and J by 3 bases, with 5 bases of the junction left unmatched. Germline V gene sequence: CDR1 MNHNS, CDR2 SASEGT. DNA of the CDR3: TGTGCCAGCAGGACGGGACAGGGGACCAATCAGCCCCAGCATTTT. Translation gives CASRTGQGTNQPQHF.

Only a few counts were recorded for this clone. The chain uses TRBV16 and TRBJ1-1, with D perhaps matching TRBD1 (5 bases). CDR3 length: 15 amino acids. The V end lost 4 bases, the J end lost 1 base, and 13 bases lay between the germline ends. Looked up from germline, CDR1 is KGHSY and CDR2 is FQNENV. CDR3 DNA: TGTGCCAGCAGCCCCGACAGCCCGCGGAACACTGAAGCTTTCTTT. It encodes CASSPDSPRNTEAFF.

The chain has TRBV27 and TRBJ1-1, with a possible D match to TRBD1 (6 bases). The CDR3 is 15 amino acids. Trimming removed 7 bases from V and 5 bases from J, with 20 bases in between. The germline CDR1 and CDR2 sequences are MNHEY and SMNVEV (reference sequence). CDR3 sequence (DNA): TGTGCCAGCACCCGGATGGGGGCCCGGAGTACTGAAGCTTTCTTT. Translation gives CASTRMGARSTEAFF.

The chain is built from TRBV6-1 and TRBJ2-5; 13 bases are shared with TRBD2. The germline V gene has CDR1 MNHNS and CDR2 SASEGT. V was clipped by 5 bases and J by 2 bases; unmatched bases: 2. The CDR3 has 15 residues. CDR3 bases: TGTGCCAGCAGTTGGACTAGCGGGGGACAAGAGACCCAGTACTTC. It translates to CASSWTSGGQETQYF.

The chain carries TRBV7-9 and TRBJ1-5, with 11 positions matching TRBD1. This CDR3 comprises 19 residues. V dropped 1 base and J dropped 0; count of bases not matched to a gene: 8. CDR1 and CDR2 from the germline V gene are SEHNR and FQNEAQ (reference sequence). The CDR3 spells CASSLGLPGTGGSNQPQHF. The CDR3 nucleotides are TGTGCCAGCAGCTTAGGCTTACCGGGGACAGGGGGTAGCAATCAGCCCCAGCATTTT.

CDR3 nucleotides: TGTGCCAGCAGCTTTTGGGACAGATCCGGCGAGACCCAGTACTTC. This gives the protein CASSFWDRSGETQYF. This sequence joins TRBV5-6 and TRBJ2-5; the match to TRBD1 covers 7 bases. With 2 bases clipped from V and 5 bases from J, the junction kept 9 bases outside the gene matches. Germline V gene sequence: CDR1 SGHDT, CDR2 YYEEEE. The CDR3 spans 15 residues.

The CDR3 loop is CASSIGGLAGRYLGTDTQYF. CDR3 bases: TGTGCCAGTAGTATAGGGGGACTAGCGGGACGGTATCTCGGCACAGATACGCAGTATTTT. V and J are TRBV19 and TRBJ2-3; 13 nucleotides line up with TRBD2. V lost 1 base to trimming and J lost 1 base; unmatched junction nucleotides: 11. Germline lookup yields CDR1 LNHDA and CDR2 SQIVND (reference sequence). CDR3 length equals 20 residues.